The next 21 T cell receptor beta chains were all read from a single sample in a study of cytomegalovirus exposure and HLA in healthy donors. The study ran its PCR with 60 Vbeta and 13 Jbeta primers. Sequencing was performed with immunoSEQ multiplex PCR; in TCRdb, only in-frame clones are kept and a portion is missing. The sample has about 120,000 clones, about three quarters seen once. Sequencing was performed on PBMCs. The receptors derive from a human donor in good health.

V gene TRBV29-1 combines with J gene TRBJ2-1, with 8 bases fitting TRBD2. The germline gives CDR1 SQVTM, CDR2 ANQGSEA. The CDR3 length is 15 residues. The ends lost 7 bases at V and 0 bases at J; junction bases unmatched: 8. CDR3 in DNA: TGCAGCGCCTACCCTAGCGGGTCCTCCTACAATGAGCAGTTCTTC. The encoded protein is CSAYPSGSSYNEQFF.

With regard to this clone: A junction end diverges from the germline sequence, so it may reflect a read error. V is TRBV9 and J is TRBJ1-2; the D gene is possibly TRBD1 (5 bases). CDR1 is SGDLS and CDR2 is YYNGEE in the germline V gene. This CDR3 has 11 residues. In DNA form, the CDR3 reads TGTGCCAGCAGCGGGGGCTATGGTTACACCTTC. Translation gives CASSGGYGYTF.

The chain joins TRBV9 to TRBJ2-5; 7 bases align to TRBD2. Trimming at V came to 4 bases and at J to 5 bases, leaving 14 bases not matched to a gene. This CDR3 has 16 residues. Per germline, CDR1 SGDLS and CDR2 YYNGEE. Here the CDR3 reads CASSPWGGQGMETQYF. The CDR3 bases are TGTGCCAGCAGCCCATGGGGAGGGCAGGGAATGGAGACCCAGTACTTC. The full variable domain, completed using reference TRBV9 and TRBJ2-5, is DSGVTQTPKHLITATGQRVTLRCSPRSGDLSVYWYQQSLDQGLQFLIQYYNGEERAKGNILERFSAQQFPDLHSELNLSSLELGDSALYFCASSPWGGQGMETQYFGPGTRLLVL.

The chain recombines TRBV6-1 with TRBJ2-7; 8 bases line up with TRBD1. V shed 11 bases, J shed 6 bases, and the junction held 9 bases outside the gene matches. The length of the CDR3 is 12 residues. The germline CDR1 and CDR2 sequences are MNHNS and SASEGT. The CDR3 sequence: CAGLAGGGEQYF. The DNA for the CDR3 is TGTGCCGGGTTAGCAGGGGGCGGCGAGCAGTACTTC.

This rearrangement joins TRBV5-4 to TRBJ2-7; D possibly corresponds to TRBD1 (5 bases). Germline V gene lookup returns CDR1 SGHNT and CDR2 YYREEE (reference sequence). This CDR3 is 14 amino acids long. V lost 0 bases and J 6 bases, leaving 13 bases between the germline ends. This CDR3 reads CASSLGRVASEQYF. CDR3 nucleotide sequence: TGTGCCAGCAGCTTGGGCAGGGTGGCGTCCGAGCAGTACTTC.

V is TRBV4-2 and J is TRBJ2-2, with TRBD2 matching over 9 bases. The CDR3 is made up of 17 amino acids. Germline V CDR1 and CDR2: LGHNA, YNFKEQ. V was clipped by 0 bases and J by 6 bases; unmatched bases: 8. The CDR3 loop is CASSQDGGGGASGELFF. CDR3 coding DNA: TGTGCCAGCAGCCAAGATGGGGGCGGGGGGGCCTCCGGGGAGCTGTTTTTT.

V and J are TRBV4-2 and TRBJ2-2; D might be TRBD1 (8 bases). Germline CDR1 and CDR2: LGHNA and YNFKEQ. Trimming cost V 0 bases and J 4 bases, with 18 bases left between them. The CDR3 is 18 residues long. CDR3 bases: TGTGCCAGCAGCCAAGATAGTAACAGGGGGGGACCCACCGGGGAGCTGTTTTTT. Its translation is CASSQDSNRGGPTGELFF.

The rearrangement joins TRBV27 to TRBJ2-7, with a possible D match to TRBD2 (6 bases). The length of the CDR3 is 15 residues. Trimming removed 0 bases at V and 2 bases at J, with 11 bases between. Per germline, CDR1 MNHEY and CDR2 SMNVEV (reference sequence). CDR3 nucleotides: TGTGCCAGCAGTTTATCCTTCGGACTAACCTACGAGCAGTACTTC. This translates into CASSLSFGLTYEQYF.

The chain employs TRBV28 and TRBJ2-2; weak D call: TRBD1 (6 bases). The CDR3 extends over 19 amino acids. Trimming pared 0 bases from V and 0 bases from J, leaving 17 bases between. Looked up from germline, CDR1 is MDHEN and CDR2 is SYDVKM. In DNA form, the CDR3 reads TGTGCCAGCAGTTTATGGGCAGGGGTGGGGATACCGAACACCGGGGAGCTGTTTTTT. Amino acid sequence: CASSLWAGVGIPNTGELFF. The whole variable domain, remainder taken from reference TRBV28 and TRBJ2-2, is DVKVTQSSRYLVKRTGEKVFLECVQDMDHENMFWYRQDPGLGLRLIYFSYDVKMKEKGDIPEGYSVSREKKERFSLILESASTNQTSMYLCASSLWAGVGIPNTGELFFGEGSRLTVL.

The chain combines TRBV5-1 with TRBJ2-7; D might be TRBD2 (7 bases). The germline V gene encodes CDR1 SGHRS and CDR2 YFSETQ. The CDR3 runs to 15 residues. The V gene lost 4 bases and the J gene lost 0 bases, with 14 bases spanning the gap. The CDR3 here is CASSGGGGYSYEQYF. CDR3 DNA sequence: TGCGCCAGCAGCGGGGGAGGGGGTTACTCCTACGAGCAGTACTTC.

The V call is TRBV15, the J call TRBJ1-5; D gene unclear. The CDR3 is 14 amino acids. V lost 0 bases, J lost 7 bases, and 10 bases lay in between. Germline values: CDR1 LNHNV, CDR2 YYDKDF (reference sequence). The CDR3 loop is CATSRDLGAQPQHF. CDR3 in DNA: TGTGCCACCAGCAGAGATCTCGGAGCACAGCCCCAGCATTTT. The whole variable domain, remainder taken from reference TRBV15 and TRBJ1-5, is DAMVIQNPRYQVTQFGKPVTLSCSQTLNHNVMYWYQQKSSQAPKLLFHYYDKDFNNEADTPDNFQSRRPNTSFCFLDIRSPGLGDTAMYLCATSRDLGAQPQHFGDGTRLSIL.

The rearrangement joins TRBV9 to TRBJ1-2, with D uncertain. CDR1 is SGDLS, CDR2 YYNGEE, per germline. Trimming removed 3 bases from V and 5 bases from J, with 11 bases in between. The CDR3 sequence is 13 residues long. CDR3: CASSAAEVYGYTF. The CDR3 region has the DNA TGTGCCAGCAGCGCCGCGGAGGTTTATGGCTACACCTTC.

This clone came up a few times. V usage is TRBV19 and J usage is TRBJ1-5, with a possible D match to TRBD1 (6 bases). Looked up from germline, CDR1 is LNHDA and CDR2 is SQIVND (reference sequence). The germline V and J ends were trimmed by 4 bases and 4 bases, with 11 bases remaining between them. There are 14 residues in the CDR3. The DNA of the CDR3 is TGTGCCAGTAGTACCTACAGGGAGAATCAGCCCCAGCATTTT. It yields the protein CASSTYRENQPQHF.

This clone was seen once. The chain has TRBV15 and TRBJ2-1, with 7 bases that match TRBD1. This CDR3 is 17 amino acids long. Germline V lookup: CDR1 LNHNV, CDR2 YYDKDF (reference sequence). With V trimmed by 0 bases and J by 7 bases, 12 bases remained unmatched. The CDR3 DNA reads as TGTGCCACCAGCAGAGATAGGGGTCAGGGGGAACTGAATGAGCAGTTCTTC. Encoded protein: CATSRDRGQGELNEQFF.

The rearrangement links TRBV4-2 to TRBJ2-1, with 8 bases that match TRBD2. The CDR3 covers 16 residues. Germline assignment: CDR1 LGHNA and CDR2 YNFKEQ. The V gene end was trimmed by 1 base and the J gene end by 3 bases; junction bases not matched to a gene: 5. CDR3 sequence (DNA): TGTGCCAGCAGCCAAGCTGTAAGCGGGGGCTACAATGAGCAGTTCTTC. Translating it yields CASSQAVSGGYNEQFF.

V and J are TRBV9 and TRBJ1-3; weak D call: TRBD1 (6 bases). This CDR3 region has 16 residues. V was shortened by 0 bases and J by 2 bases, with 12 bases between the two germline ends. Per the germline V gene, CDR1 is SGDLS and CDR2 is YYNGEE. The CDR3 DNA is TGTGCCAGCAGCGTAGGGGGGCAGGGTGCTGGAAACACCATATATTTT. It yields the protein CASSVGGQGAGNTIYF.

This chain connects TRBV11-2 to TRBJ2-5, with D possibly TRBD2 on 5 matching bases. Germline assignment: CDR1 SGHAT and CDR2 FQNNGV. V was trimmed by 5 bases and J by 1 base, leaving 8 bases between them. The CDR3 has 13 amino acids. This chain's CDR3 is CASSTTSQETQYF. The CDR3 DNA follows: TGTGCCAGCAGCACCACTAGCCAAGAGACCCAGTACTTC.

This chain joins TRBV7-9 and TRBJ2-6; 7 positions match TRBD1. This CDR3 has 17 amino acids. J was trimmed by 4 bases and V by 2 bases; bases with no gene match: 8. Germline V CDR1 and CDR2: SEHNR, FQNEAQ (reference sequence). CDR3 in amino acids: CASSLYRDRWGANVLTF. The CDR3 DNA sequence: TGTGCCAGCAGCTTATACAGGGACAGATGGGGGGCCAACGTCCTGACTTTC.

This clone was picked up one time. The V and J genes are TRBV4-1 and TRBJ2-5, with D maybe TRBD1 (7 bases). Trimming left V 4 bases short and J 4 bases short, with 16 bases between. The CDR3 runs to 15 residues. CDR1 MGHRA and CDR2 YSYEKL come from the germline V gene. This CDR3 reads CASSRQQGRGETQYF. The CDR3 DNA sequence: TGCGCCAGCAGCCGTCAACAGGGGCGGGGAGAGACCCAGTACTTC.

V usage is TRBV19 and J usage is TRBJ2-1; a weak D match, TRBD2 (6 bases). The CDR3 runs to 13 residues. Germline CDR1 is LNHDA and CDR2 is SQIVND (reference sequence). V was shortened by 5 bases and J by 14 bases, with 19 bases between the two germline ends. Here the CDR3 DNA reads TGTGCCAGTAGTCCGACCCGCGGAGGGGAAAAGTTCTTC. Encoded protein: CASSPTRGGEKFF. The entire variable domain, with the rest obtained from reference TRBV19 and TRBJ2-1, is as follows: DGGITQSPKYLFRKEGQNVTLSCEQNLNHDAMYWYRQDPGQGLRLIYYSQIVNDFQKGDIAEGYSVSREKKESFPLTVTSAQKNPTAFYLCASSPTRGGEKFFGPGTRLTVL.

The V and J genes are TRBV6-5 and TRBJ2-5; D perhaps matches TRBD2 (6 bases). V gave up 0 bases and J gave up 3 bases, with 11 bases separating them. Germline V CDR1 and CDR2: MNHEY, SVGAGI. CDR3 length: 15 residues. CDR3 bases: TGTGCCAGCAGTTACTCGAGTGCGGGGAAAGAGACCCAGTACTTC. Protein sequence: CASSYSSAGKETQYF.